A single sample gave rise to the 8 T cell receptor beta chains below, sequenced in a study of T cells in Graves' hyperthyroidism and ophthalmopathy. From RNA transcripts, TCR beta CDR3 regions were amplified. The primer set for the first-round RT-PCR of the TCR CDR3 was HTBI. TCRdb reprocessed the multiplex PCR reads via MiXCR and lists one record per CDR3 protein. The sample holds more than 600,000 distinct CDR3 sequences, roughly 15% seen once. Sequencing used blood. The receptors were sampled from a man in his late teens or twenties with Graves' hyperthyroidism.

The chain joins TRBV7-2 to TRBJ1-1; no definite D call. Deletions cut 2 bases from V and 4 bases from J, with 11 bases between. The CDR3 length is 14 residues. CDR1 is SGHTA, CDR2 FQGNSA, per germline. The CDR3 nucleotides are TGTGCCAGCAGCTTAATGAAGGGCTTCACTGAAGCTTTCTTT. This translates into CASSLMKGFTEAFF.

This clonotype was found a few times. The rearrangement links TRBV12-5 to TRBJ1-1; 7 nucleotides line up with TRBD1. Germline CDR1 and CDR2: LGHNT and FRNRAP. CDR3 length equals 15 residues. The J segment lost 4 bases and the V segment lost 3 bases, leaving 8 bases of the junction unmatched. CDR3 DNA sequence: TGTGCTAGTGGTTTAAGTCAGGGGGTTCTCACTGAAGCTTTCTTT. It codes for CASGLSQGVLTEAFF.

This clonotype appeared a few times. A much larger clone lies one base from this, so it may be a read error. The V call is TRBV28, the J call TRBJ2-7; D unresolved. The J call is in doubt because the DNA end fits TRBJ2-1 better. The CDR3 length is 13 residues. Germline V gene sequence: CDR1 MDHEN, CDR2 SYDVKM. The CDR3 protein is CASSLGWTYEQFF. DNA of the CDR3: TGTGCCAGCAGTTTAGGGTGGACCTACGAGCAGTTCTTC.

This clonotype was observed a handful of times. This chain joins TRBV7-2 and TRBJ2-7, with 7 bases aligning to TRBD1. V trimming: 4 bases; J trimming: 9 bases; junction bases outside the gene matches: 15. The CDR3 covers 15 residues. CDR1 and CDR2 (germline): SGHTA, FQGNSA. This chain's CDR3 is CASSWGWTGDITQYF. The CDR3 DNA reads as TGTGCCAGCAGCTGGGGTTGGACAGGCGATATAACGCAGTACTTC.

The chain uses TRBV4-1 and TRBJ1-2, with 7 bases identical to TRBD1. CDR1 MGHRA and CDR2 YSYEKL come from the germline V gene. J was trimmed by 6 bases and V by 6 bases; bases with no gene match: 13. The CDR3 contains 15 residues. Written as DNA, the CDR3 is TGCGCCAGCAGGGCCGGGGAGGGGGCTATGAATGGCTACACCTTC. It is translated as CASRAGEGAMNGYTF.

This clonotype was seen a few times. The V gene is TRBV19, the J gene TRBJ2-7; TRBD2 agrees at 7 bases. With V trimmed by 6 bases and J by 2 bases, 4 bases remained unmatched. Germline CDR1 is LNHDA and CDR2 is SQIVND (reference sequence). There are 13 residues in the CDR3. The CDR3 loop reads CASSAGETYEQYF. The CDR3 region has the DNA TGTGCCAGTAGCGCGGGAGAGACCTACGAGCAGTACTTC.

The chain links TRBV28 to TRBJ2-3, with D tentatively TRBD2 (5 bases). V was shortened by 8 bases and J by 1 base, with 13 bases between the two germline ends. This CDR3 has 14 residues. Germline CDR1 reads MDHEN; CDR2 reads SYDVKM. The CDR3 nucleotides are TGTGCCAGCTCCCTCCAAGCGGGCACAGATACGCAGTATTTT. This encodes CASSLQAGTDTQYF.

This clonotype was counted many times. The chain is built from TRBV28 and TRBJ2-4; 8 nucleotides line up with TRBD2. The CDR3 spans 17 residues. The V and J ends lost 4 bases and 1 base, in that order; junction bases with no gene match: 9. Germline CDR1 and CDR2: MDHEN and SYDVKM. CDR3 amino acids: CASSWGLAGVAKNIQYF. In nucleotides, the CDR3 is TGTGCCAGCAGTTGGGGGCTAGCGGGCGTCGCCAAAAACATTCAGTACTTC.